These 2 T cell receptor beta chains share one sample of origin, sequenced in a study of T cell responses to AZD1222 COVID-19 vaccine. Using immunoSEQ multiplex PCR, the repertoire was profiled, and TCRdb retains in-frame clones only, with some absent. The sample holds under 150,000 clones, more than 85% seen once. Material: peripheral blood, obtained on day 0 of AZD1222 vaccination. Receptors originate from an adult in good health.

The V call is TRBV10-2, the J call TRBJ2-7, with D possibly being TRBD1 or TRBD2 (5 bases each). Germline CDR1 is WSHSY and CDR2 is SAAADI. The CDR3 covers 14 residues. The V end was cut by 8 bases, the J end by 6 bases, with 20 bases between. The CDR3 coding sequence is TGCGCCAGCGGACCGGGACCAGGCCCCCTCGAGCAGTACTTC. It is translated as CASGPGPGPLEQYF.

The CDR3 region is CASSFIRADTEAFF. Written as DNA, the CDR3 is TGTGCCAGCAGCTTTATAAGGGCGGACACTGAAGCTTTCTTT. This chain links TRBV5-5 with TRBJ1-1; D gene unclear. The CDR3 totals 14 residues. Germline CDR1 SGHKS, CDR2 YYEKEE (reference sequence). V dropped 2 bases and J dropped 3 bases, with 11 bases sitting between them.